The present T cell receptor beta chain was sequenced within a study of T cells in severe cutaneous drug reactions. CDR3 size: 16 residues. Germline-derived CDR1 and CDR2 are LGHNA and YSLEER. Sequenced patients had Stevens-Johnson syndrome or toxic epidermal necrolysis caused by carbamazepine. The iRepertoire multiplex PCR system with TCR subtype-specific primers built both bulk and single-cell libraries. From the multiplex PCR reads, TCRdb lists one entry per CDR3 protein and no DNA. The sample table sets out more than 6,500 distinct CDR3 sequences. Regarding this clonotype: As yet, its antigen is unknown.

Broader study findings: A public TCRbeta CDR3 appeared in all seven CBZ-SJS/TEN blister samples, averaging roughly 15%.

This TCR derives from a human donor with toxic epidermal necrolysis, a severe cutaneous drug reaction. V is TRBV4-3 and J is TRBJ2-5; there is no DNA to check the TCRdb D call of TRBD1. The sequenced sample was cells from a skin blister. This CDR3 is CASSQGRGLGGETQYF.